This is a list of T cell receptor beta chains from one sample in a study of cytomegalovirus exposure and HLA in healthy donors. Clones were sequenced by immunoSEQ multiplex PCR, and TCRdb holds only the in-frame ones, with some missing. The sample includes 110,000 to 150,000 clones, 70% to 80% of them seen just once. The specimen was PBMCs. These receptors were obtained from a woman aged 55-70 years in good health and CMV-seropositive. CDR3s include the opening cysteine and the closing phenylalanine or tryptophan. A D gene is named only where the DNA matches it firmly. Not all rows give a size; the values are once, few, many and, for expanded clones, a class.

>TRBJ1-1|TRBV5-1|.|.
CASSSRGGRGTEAFF
TGCGCCAGCAGCTCACGCGGGGGCCGGGGCACTGAAGCTTTCTTT
>TRBJ1-1|TRBV7-6|.|TRBD1
CASTLTGDGTEAFF
TGTGCCAGCACCCTCACAGGGGATGGCACTGAAGCTTTCTTT
>TRBJ1-1|TRBV7-9|.|.
CASSPPGPGGEAFF
TGTGCCAGCAGCCCACCCGGGCCCGGAGGGGAAGCTTTCTTT
>TRBJ2-2|TRBV6-6|.|TRBD2
CAIRTSGGEARELFF
TGTGCCATCCGGACTAGCGGGGGGGAGGCCAGGGAGCTGTTTTTT
>TRBJ2-1|TRBV5-1|.|TRBD1
CASSLDGQGYNEQFF
TGCGCCAGCAGCTTGGACGGACAGGGCTACAATGAGCAGTTCTTC
>TRBJ1-1|TRBV18|.|.
CASSPSAGNTEAFF
TGTGCCAGCTCACCATCTGCAGGCAACACTGAAGCTTTCTTT
>TRBJ1-1|TRBV7-8|.|TRBD1
CASSFTWTGYGEAFF
TGTGCCAGCAGTTTCACGTGGACAGGGTACGGAGAAGCTTTCTTT
>TRBJ2-1|TRBV18|few|TRBD2
CASSPISSGSRPNEQFF
TGTGCCAGCTCACCTATCTCTAGCGGGAGCAGGCCCAATGAGCAGTTCTTC
>TRBJ2-7|TRBV7-8|.|.
CASSPGRAREQYF
TGTGCCAGCAGCCCTGGCAGGGCCCGAGAGCAGTACTTC
>TRBJ1-1|TRBV27|.|.
CASSLVGGYTEAFF
TGTGCCAGCAGTTTGGTCGGGGGATACACTGAAGCTTTCTTT